This TCR beta chain was identified in a study of T cell clonality in common variable immunodeficiency. The assay was immunoSEQ multiplex PCR, and TCRdb's table has in-frame clones only and misses some. This sample carries 75,000 to 85,000 clones and no singletons, and 0.8% goes to the top ten. At least ten counts were recorded for this clone. Antigen: not known. The CDR3 end lies 3 residues beyond the end of the read and is filled in from the germline J gene. Study results and limitations: CVID subjects had higher TCRbeta clonality than healthy controls, most marked in about a third. CVID patient heterogeneity limited repertoire-clinical complication correlations.

Trimming took 3 bases from V and 8 from J; bases not matched to a gene: 5. The V gene's germline CDR1 is SGHTS and CDR2 YDEGEE. The CDR3 runs to 15 residues. The chain recombines TRBV5-8 with TRBJ2-1, with 13 bases lining up with TRBD2. The sequenced sample consisted of peripheral blood mononuclear cells. This clonotype originated in a person aged 18-69 years in good health. CDR3 residues: CASSYGLAGVDEQFF. Partial CDR3 DNA: TGTGCCAGCAGCTACGGACTAGCGGGAGTTGATGAG.